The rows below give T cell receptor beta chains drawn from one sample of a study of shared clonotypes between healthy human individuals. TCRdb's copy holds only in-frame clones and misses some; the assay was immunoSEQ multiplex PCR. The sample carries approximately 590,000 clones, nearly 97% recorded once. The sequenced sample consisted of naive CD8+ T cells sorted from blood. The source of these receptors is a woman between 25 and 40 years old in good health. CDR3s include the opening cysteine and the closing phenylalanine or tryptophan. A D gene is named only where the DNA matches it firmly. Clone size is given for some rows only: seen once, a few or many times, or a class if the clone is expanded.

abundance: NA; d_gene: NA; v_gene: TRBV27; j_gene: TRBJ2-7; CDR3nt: TGTGCCAGCAGTCGACTAGATGGGGGGTACGAGCAGTACTTC; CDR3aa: CASSRLDGGYEQYF
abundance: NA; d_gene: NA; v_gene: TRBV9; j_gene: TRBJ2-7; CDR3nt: TGTGCCAGCAGCGTAGGGCTAGAGAGCTCCTACGAGCAGTACTTC; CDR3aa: CASSVGLESSYEQYF
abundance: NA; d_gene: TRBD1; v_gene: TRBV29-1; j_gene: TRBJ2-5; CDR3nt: TGCAGCGTTGAAGGACTAAGGACAGGGGCTACCTTCGGGGAGACCCAGTACTTC; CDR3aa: CSVEGLRTGATFGETQYF
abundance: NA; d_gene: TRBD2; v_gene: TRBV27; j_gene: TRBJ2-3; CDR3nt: TGTGCCAGCAGTGGAACACTAGCGGGAGGGGCAGATACGCAGTATTTT; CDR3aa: CASSGTLAGGADTQYF
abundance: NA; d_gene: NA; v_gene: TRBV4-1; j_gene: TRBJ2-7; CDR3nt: TGCGCCAGCAGCCAATATCTTTTCTCGGGACAACCGCGCTACGAGCAGTACTTC; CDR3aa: CASSQYLFSGQPRYEQYF
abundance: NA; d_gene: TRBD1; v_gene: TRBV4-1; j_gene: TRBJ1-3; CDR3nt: TGCGCCAGCAGCCAATGGGCAGGGGGTACGGCTGGAAACACCATATATTTT; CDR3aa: CASSQWAGGTAGNTIYF
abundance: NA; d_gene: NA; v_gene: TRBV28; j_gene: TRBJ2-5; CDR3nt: TGTGCCAGCAGTCTCGGAGTTGGGGGGGAGACCCAGTACTTC; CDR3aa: CASSLGVGGETQYF
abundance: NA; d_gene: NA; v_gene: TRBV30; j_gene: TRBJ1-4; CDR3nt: TGTGCCTGGAGTGTACCGCTGTTGCATGGTGAAAAACTGTTTTTT; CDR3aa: CAWSVPLLHGEKLFF
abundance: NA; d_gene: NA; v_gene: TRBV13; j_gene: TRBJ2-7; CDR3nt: TGTGCCAGCACCCCCTGGGCAGGGGCCGAGCAGTACTTC; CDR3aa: CASTPWAGAEQYF
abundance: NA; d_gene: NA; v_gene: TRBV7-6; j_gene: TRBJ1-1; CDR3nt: TGTGCCAGCAGCTTAGGCGGGGGGCACGAAGCTTTCTTT; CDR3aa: CASSLGGGHEAFF
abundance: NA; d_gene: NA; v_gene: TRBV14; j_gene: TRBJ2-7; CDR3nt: TGTGCCAGCAGCCCCGGGCCCCGGGAGCCCACCTACGAGCAGTACTTC; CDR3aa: CASSPGPREPTYEQYF
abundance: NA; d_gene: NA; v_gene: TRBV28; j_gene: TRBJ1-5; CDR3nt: TGTGCCAGCGACAGACTGGGGGGTCAGCCCCAGCATTTT; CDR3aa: CASDRLGGQPQHF
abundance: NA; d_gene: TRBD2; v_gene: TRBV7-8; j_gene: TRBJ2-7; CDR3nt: TGTGCCAGCAGCTTCGGGGGAGGGAGCACTCGCGAGCAGTACTTC; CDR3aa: CASSFGGGSTREQYF
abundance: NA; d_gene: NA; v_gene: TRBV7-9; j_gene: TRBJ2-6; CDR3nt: TGTGCCAGCAGCTCAGGGGTGCCTGGGGCCAACGTCCTGACTTTC; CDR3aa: CASSSGVPGANVLTF
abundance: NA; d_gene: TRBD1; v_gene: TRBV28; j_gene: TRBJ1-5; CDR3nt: TGTGCCAGCAGCCGACCCCGGTGGGACAGCCGAGAGCAGCCCCAGCATTTT; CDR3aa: CASSRPRWDSREQPQHF
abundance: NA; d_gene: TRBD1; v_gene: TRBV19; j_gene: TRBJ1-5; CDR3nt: TGTGCCAGTAGTATTGGGACAGGGGGTTTTCAGCCCCAGCATTTT; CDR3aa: CASSIGTGGFQPQHF
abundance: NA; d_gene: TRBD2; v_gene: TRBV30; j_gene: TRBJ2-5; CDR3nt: TGTGCCTGGAGTGTACGGTCTAGCGGGAGGAAAGAGACCCAGTACTTC; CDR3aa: CAWSVRSSGRKETQYF
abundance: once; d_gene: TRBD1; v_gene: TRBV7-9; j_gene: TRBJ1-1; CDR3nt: TGTGCCAGCAGCCCCCCCGAGAGGGCAGGGGGCACTGAAGCTTTCTTT; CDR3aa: CASSPPERAGGTEAFF
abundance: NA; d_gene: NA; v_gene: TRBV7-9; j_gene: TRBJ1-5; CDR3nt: TGTGCCAGCAGCCCGGCGGGCGGAAAAAATCAGCCCCAGCATTTT; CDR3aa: CASSPAGGKNQPQHF
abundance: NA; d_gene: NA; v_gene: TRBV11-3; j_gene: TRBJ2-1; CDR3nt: TGTGCCAGCAGCTTGGGGGTAGGCGGTGAGCAGTTCTTC; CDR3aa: CASSLGVGGEQFF
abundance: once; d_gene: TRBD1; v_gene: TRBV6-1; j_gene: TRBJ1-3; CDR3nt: TGTGCCACCCGAACAGGGGTGCGTGACACCATATATTTT; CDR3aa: CATRTGVRDTIYF
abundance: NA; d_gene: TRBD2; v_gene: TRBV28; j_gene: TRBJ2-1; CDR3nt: TGTGCCAGCAGCATCGGGACTAGCGGTTACAATGAGCAGTTCTTC; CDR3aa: CASSIGTSGYNEQFF
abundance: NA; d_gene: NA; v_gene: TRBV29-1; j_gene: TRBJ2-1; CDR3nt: TGCAGCGTTGAAGGAACAGGCGGATACAATGAGCAGTTCTTC; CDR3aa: CSVEGTGGYNEQFF
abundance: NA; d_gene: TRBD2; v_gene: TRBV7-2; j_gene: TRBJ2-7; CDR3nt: TGTGCCAGCAGCCTGCGGGCTAGCGGAACCTACGAGCAGTACTTC; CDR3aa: CASSLRASGTYEQYF
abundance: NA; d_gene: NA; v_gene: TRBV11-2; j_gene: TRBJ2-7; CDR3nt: TGTGCCAGCAGCTTTAGAGGGCTCAGCTCCTACGAGCAGTACTTC; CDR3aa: CASSFRGLSSYEQYF
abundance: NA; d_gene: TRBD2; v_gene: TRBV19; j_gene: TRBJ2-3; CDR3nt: TGTGCCAGTAGAATTGGTGTAGCGGGAGACGAAGGGGCAGATACGCAGTATTTT; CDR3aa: CASRIGVAGDEGADTQYF
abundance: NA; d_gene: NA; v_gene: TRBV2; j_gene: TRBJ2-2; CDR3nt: TGTGCCAGCAGTTGGATCACCGGGGAGCTGTTTTTT; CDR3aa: CASSWITGELFF
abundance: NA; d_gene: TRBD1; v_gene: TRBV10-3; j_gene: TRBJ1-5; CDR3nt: TGTGCCATCAGTGACACGGCGACAGGGGTTAACAATCAGCCCCAGCATTTT; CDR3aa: CAISDTATGVNNQPQHF
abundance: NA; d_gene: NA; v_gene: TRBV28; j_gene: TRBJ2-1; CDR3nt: TGTGCCAGCAGTTTGGAGGGGGCTTCCTACAATGAGCAGTTCTTC; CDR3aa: CASSLEGASYNEQFF
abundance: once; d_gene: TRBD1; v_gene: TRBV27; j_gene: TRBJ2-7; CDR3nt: TGTGCCAGCAGGTACTCCGGGACAGGGGCCTACGAGCAGTACTTC; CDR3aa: CASRYSGTGAYEQYF
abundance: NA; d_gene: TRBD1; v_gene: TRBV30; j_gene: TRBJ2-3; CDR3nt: TGTGCCTGGAGTGGGCCGGGACAGGGGAAACCAGATACGCAGTATTTT; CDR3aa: CAWSGPGQGKPDTQYF
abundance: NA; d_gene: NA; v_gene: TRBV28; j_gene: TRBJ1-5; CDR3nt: TGTGCCAGCAGTTTAGTGCGGGACCCGGGGATTGGCAATCAGCCCCAGCATTTT; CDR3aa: CASSLVRDPGIGNQPQHF
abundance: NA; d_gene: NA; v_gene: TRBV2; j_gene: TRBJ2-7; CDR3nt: TGTGCCAGCAGTCGTCGCAGTCCCCCCGAGCAGTACTTC; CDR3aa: CASSRRSPPEQYF
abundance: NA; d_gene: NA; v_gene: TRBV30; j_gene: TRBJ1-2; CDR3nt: TGTGCCTGGAGTGTACTTGGGGATTTCGATGGCTACACCTTC; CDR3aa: CAWSVLGDFDGYTF
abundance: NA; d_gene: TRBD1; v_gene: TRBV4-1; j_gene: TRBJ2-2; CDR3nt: TGCGCCAGCAGCGACCGTTGGGACAGGCCTCTGACCGGGGAGCTGTTTTTT; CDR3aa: CASSDRWDRPLTGELFF
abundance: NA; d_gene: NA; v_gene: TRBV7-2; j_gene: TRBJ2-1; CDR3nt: TGTGCCAGCAGCTTAGCGGGAGCCAGGGGCTACAATGAGCAGTTCTTC; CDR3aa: CASSLAGARGYNEQFF